Listed here are 26 T cell receptor beta chains from one sample, sequenced in a study of T cell responses to AZD1222 COVID-19 vaccine. Measured with immunoSEQ multiplex PCR; TCRdb has only the in-frame clones, and not every one. The repertoire consists of approximately 190,000 clones, with 94% occurring once and the leading ten covering 7.5% to 10%. Sequenced here: peripheral blood, sampled on day 0 of AZD1222 vaccination. All receptors come from an adult in good health.

The chain uses TRBV28 and TRBJ1-3, with unresolved D. CDR1 is MDHEN, CDR2 SYDVKM, per germline. Trimming left V 5 bases short and J 0 bases short, with 17 bases between. This CDR3 is built from 17 residues. The CDR3 DNA is TGTGCCAGCAGTGGACCCCGGCGGGGAACCTCTGGAAACACCATATATTTT. Residues: CASSGPRRGTSGNTIYF.

On this clone itself: The same CDR3 also results from other DNA sequences found in this sample. The chain links TRBV27 to TRBJ1-1; D call uncertain. The CDR3 is made up of 13 amino acids. The germline gives CDR1 MNHEY, CDR2 SMNVEV (reference sequence). The germline V and J ends were trimmed by 2 bases and 0 bases, with 4 bases remaining between them. The CDR3 bases are TGTGCCAGCAGTTTAGACCTGAACACTGAAGCTTTCTTT. This codes for CASSLDLNTEAFF.

The V gene is TRBV27, the J gene TRBJ2-7; 10 bases map to TRBD1. The V and J ends lost 5 bases and 2 bases, in that order; junction bases with no gene match: 6. CDR1 and CDR2 (germline): MNHEY, SMNVEV (reference sequence). The CDR3 is 15 residues long. CDR3 in DNA: TGTGCCAGCAGTCCCGGGACAGGGGCCCCCTACGAGCAGTACTTC. The encoded protein is CASSPGTGAPYEQYF.

The chain carries TRBV3-1 (or the pseudogene TRBV3-2) and TRBJ2-7; a weak D match, TRBD2 (5 bases). The V and J ends lost 6 bases and 7 bases respectively, with 13 bases between them. The CDR3 is 12 residues long. CDR1 and CDR2 (germline): LGHDT, YNNKEL (reference sequence). In nucleotides, the CDR3 is TGTGCCAGCAGTCGGACTGGACTTGAGCAGTACTTC. Translation gives CASSRTGLEQYF.

The chain recombines TRBV4-1 with TRBJ2-1; TRBD2 is a possible D gene (5 bases). The germline CDR1 and CDR2 sequences are MGHRA and YSYEKL. The CDR3 consists of 14 residues. V lost 5 bases and J lost 0, with 8 bases in between. The CDR3: CASSEGDSYNEQFF. DNA for the CDR3: TGCGCCAGCAGCGAGGGAGACTCCTACAATGAGCAGTTCTTC.

The chain couples TRBV29-1 to TRBJ2-5; TRBD1 aligns across 7 bases. Germline CDR1 and CDR2: SQVTM and ANQGSEA. V dropped 3 bases and J dropped 5; count of bases not matched to a gene: 9. CDR3 size: 14 residues. The CDR3 DNA sequence: TGCAGCGTTGATCTAACACAGGGGTCGGAGACCCAGTACTTC. Translated: CSVDLTQGSETQYF.

This chain connects TRBV29-1 to TRBJ2-5, with D hard to call. Trimming took off 0 bases at V and 5 bases at J, with 13 bases between the two ends. CDR1 is SQVTM and CDR2 is ANQGSEA in the germline V gene. The CDR3 sequence is 14 residues long. The CDR3 region is CSVEDRKGWETQYF. The CDR3 nucleotides are TGCAGCGTTGAAGATCGAAAGGGATGGGAGACCCAGTACTTC.

This rearrangement joins TRBV10-3 to TRBJ2-1, with unresolved D. The CDR3 sequence is 13 residues long. CDR1 ENHRY and CDR2 SYGVKD come from the germline V gene. V was pared by 5 bases and J by 3 bases, with 8 bases between. CDR3 sequence: CAISSDGYNEQFF. Here the CDR3 DNA reads TGTGCCATCAGTAGCGATGGCTACAATGAGCAGTTCTTC.

The genes are TRBV11-1 and TRBJ2-3, with 12 bases aligning to TRBD2. V lost 5 bases to trimming and J lost 3 bases; unmatched junction nucleotides: 3. CDR1 is SGHAT, CDR2 FQDESV, per germline (reference sequence). The CDR3 totals 15 residues. CDR3 DNA: TGTGCCAGCAGCGCAACTAGCGGGAGGACAGATACGCAGTATTTT. This encodes CASSATSGRTDTQYF.

As for this clone: The junction departs from the called germline gene at one end, perhaps through a read error. V usage is TRBV11-2 and J usage is TRBJ1-2; D call uncertain. Germline CDR1 is SGHAT and CDR2 is FQNNGV. The CDR3 contains 10 residues. The CDR3 reads CASSPAGSFF. The CDR3 DNA reads as TGTGCCAGCAGTCCAGCTGGGTCCTTCTTC.

The chain employs TRBV5-1 and TRBJ2-3; TRBD1 is a possible D gene (5 bases). The germline V gene encodes CDR1 SGHRS and CDR2 YFSETQ. The V gene lost 0 bases and the J gene lost 2 bases, with 7 bases spanning the gap. The CDR3 covers 14 residues. CDR3 DNA: TGCGCCAGCAGCTTGGGACAGCACACAGATACGCAGTATTTT. Its translation: CASSLGQHTDTQYF.

J is TRBJ1-4 and V is TRBV7-9, with D perhaps matching TRBD1 (6 bases). The CDR3 runs to 15 residues. V lost 5 bases to trimming and J lost 6 bases, with 16 bases between them. Germline CDR1 and CDR2: SEHNR and FQNEAQ (reference sequence). The CDR3 loop is CASSPRGDRDEKLFF. For the CDR3, the DNA is TGTGCCAGCAGCCCAAGGGGGGATAGGGATGAAAAACTGTTTTTT. The full variable domain, in which reference TRBV7-9 and TRBJ1-4 provide the parts outside the CDR3, is DTGVSQNPRHKITKRGQNVTFRCDPISEHNRLYWYRQTLGQGPEFLTYFQNEAQLEKSRLLSDRFSAERPKGSFSTLEIQRTEQGDSAMYLCASSPRGDRDEKLFFGSGTQLSVL.

The chain recombines TRBV7-3 with TRBJ2-1; 13 positions agree with TRBD2. Germline-derived CDR1 and CDR2 are SGHTA and FQGTGA. V shed 5 bases and J 2 bases; nucleotides not matched to a gene: 12. The CDR3 consists of 19 residues. The DNA for the CDR3 is TGTGCCAGCAGCCTAAGGCCGCGACTAGCGGGAGGTGCCTACAATGAGCAGTTCTTC. Translated, it gives CASSLRPRLAGGAYNEQFF.

The chain links TRBV29-1 to TRBJ2-1; D is undetermined. The germline V and J ends were trimmed by 2 bases and 4 bases, with 6 bases remaining between them. CDR1 is SQVTM, CDR2 ANQGSEA, per germline. CDR3 length: 12 amino acids. This CDR3 reads CSVELGYNEQFF. DNA of the CDR3: TGCAGCGTTGAACTGGGGTACAATGAGCAGTTCTTC.

This chain links TRBV6-5 with TRBJ1-3, with D maybe TRBD1 (5 bases). V lost 8 bases and J lost 4, with 15 bases in between. CDR1 and CDR2 (germline): MNHEY, SVGAGI. The CDR3 consists of 14 residues. CDR3 in amino acids: CASSGPLPGNTIYF. The CDR3 region has the DNA TGTGCCAGCTCAGGGCCTCTGCCCGGAAACACCATATATTTT.

The genes are TRBV18 and TRBJ1-3, with D tentatively TRBD1 (6 bases). CDR1 KGHSH and CDR2 LQKENI come from the germline V gene. This CDR3 has 16 amino acids. V was clipped by 4 bases and J by 1 base, with 14 bases between them. CDR3 in amino acids: CASSQDNGQSGNTIYF. In DNA form, the CDR3 reads TGTGCCAGCTCACAAGACAACGGACAGTCTGGAAACACCATATATTTT.

The chain uses TRBV3-1 (or the pseudogene TRBV3-2) and TRBJ1-3; D gene unclear. Trimming shortened V by 0 bases and J by 0 bases, and 6 bases separated the two germline ends. The CDR3 has 15 amino acids. Germline CDR1 reads LGHDT; CDR2 reads YNNKEL (reference sequence). In DNA, the CDR3 is TGTGCCAGCAGCCAAGAGAGGACCTCTGGAAACACCATATATTTT. Translating it yields CASSQERTSGNTIYF.

J is TRBJ2-1 and V is TRBV6-2 or TRBV6-3; possibly TRBD2 for D (5 bases). Per the germline V gene, CDR1 is MNHEY and CDR2 is SVGEGT. CDR3 length equals 14 residues. Deletions cut 2 bases from V and 7 bases from J, with 12 bases between. DNA for the CDR3: TGTGCCAGCAGTTACCCGAGCGGTGGGAATGAGCAGTTCTTC. This codes for CASSYPSGGNEQFF.

The rearrangement joins TRBV9 to TRBJ2-1; 9 bases are shared with TRBD2. Losses at the gene ends were 0 bases for V and 2 bases for J; bases not matched to a gene: 3. CDR3 length equals 16 residues. Germline CDR1 reads SGDLS; CDR2 reads YYNGEE. In DNA form, the CDR3 reads TGTGCCAGCAGCGTAGACCCTAGCGGGACCTACAATGAGCAGTTCTTC. It yields the protein CASSVDPSGTYNEQFF. The complete variable domain, with remaining parts taken from reference TRBV9 and TRBJ2-1, reads DSGVTQTPKHLITATGQRVTLRCSPRSGDLSVYWYQQSLDQGLQFLIQYYNGEERAKGNILERFSAQQFPDLHSELNLSSLELGDSALYFCASSVDPSGTYNEQFFGPGTRLTVL.

The CDR3 loop reads CAWSRGSGNQPQHF. In nucleotides, the CDR3 is TGTGCCTGGAGTAGGGGTTCTGGCAATCAGCCCCAGCATTTT. The V and J genes are TRBV30 and TRBJ1-5; maybe TRBD1 (5 bases). CDR3 length equals 14 residues. V lost 2 bases and J lost 2, with 10 bases in between. CDR1 and CDR2 (germline): GTSNPN, SVGIG (reference sequence).

This rearrangement joins TRBV19 to TRBJ2-1, with 9 positions matching TRBD2. This CDR3 contains 18 residues. CDR1 and CDR2 (germline): LNHDA, SQIVND (reference sequence). After removal of 4 bases from V and 2 bases from J, the junction contained 12 bases not matched to a gene. The CDR3 sequence is CASSTFSGLALAYNEQFF. Here the CDR3 DNA reads TGTGCCAGTAGTACCTTCTCGGGACTAGCTCTCGCCTACAATGAGCAGTTCTTC.

The chain recombines TRBV27 with TRBJ1-3, with D perhaps TRBD1 (6 bases). Germline lookup yields CDR1 MNHEY and CDR2 SMNVEV (reference sequence). Trimming pared 5 bases from V and 4 bases from J, leaving 18 bases between. The CDR3 is 16 residues long. The CDR3 DNA reads TGTGCCAGCAGTCCCGGCCTACAGGGACGCGGAAACACCATATATTTT. It codes for CASSPGLQGRGNTIYF.

V and J are TRBV28 and TRBJ2-7; D possibly matches TRBD1 or TRBD2 (5 bases each). This CDR3 is 17 amino acids long. Per germline, CDR1 MDHEN and CDR2 SYDVKM. V lost 3 bases and J lost 3, with 21 bases in between. The CDR3 bases are TGTGCCAGCAGTTTCTCGCTTTGGGGCGGGTATTTCTACGAGCAGTACTTC. Its translation: CASSFSLWGGYFYEQYF.

The sample holds a few counts of this clone. This rearrangement joins TRBV29-1 to TRBJ1-3, with 9 bases that match TRBD1. This CDR3 is built from 13 residues. The germline V gene has CDR1 SQVTM and CDR2 ANQGSEA. V dropped 6 bases and J dropped 2; count of bases not matched to a gene: 2. The DNA for the CDR3 is TGCAGCGTACGACAGGGGGCTGGAAACACCATATATTTT. It translates to CSVRQGAGNTIYF.

The gene calls are TRBV6-1 and TRBJ2-7; the D gene is possibly TRBD1 (6 bases). Trimming pared 6 bases from V and 5 bases from J, leaving 8 bases between. CDR1 MNHNS and CDR2 SASEGT come from the germline V gene. There are 11 residues in the CDR3. The CDR3 coding sequence is TGTGCCAGCAGGGGGGCGAACGAGCAGTACTTC. It is translated as CASRGANEQYF.

V usage is TRBV6-6 and J usage is TRBJ2-7, with D uncertain. The germline CDR1 and CDR2 sequences are MNHNY and SVGAGI (reference sequence). The CDR3 extends over 16 amino acids. The ends were cut back, 3 bases at V and 0 bases at J, with 15 bases in the middle. CDR3 in DNA: TGTGCCAGCAGTTATAGAGAGCTGGGCATCTCCTACGAGCAGTACTTC. Amino acid sequence: CASSYRELGISYEQYF.